This T cell receptor beta chain is drawn from a study of spatial heterogeneity in lung cancer. Study information: Detected sequences consistently included more beta-chain ones than alpha-chain ones.

Every TCR cDNA molecule bore a unique molecular identifier. TCRdb reprocessed the 5' RACE reads with MiXCR, giving one entry per CDR3 protein. This table holds tens of thousands of distinct CDR3 sequences, 9.5% to 15% found once. This clonotype was seen a few times. V gave up 4 bases and J gave up 4 bases, with 13 bases separating them. This CDR3 comprises 15 residues. Germline assignment: CDR1 MNHEY and CDR2 SVGEGT. This sample's time point: sample taken at primary tumor resection. Material for sequencing was whole RNA from tumor, nontumor lung or frozen PBMC, left unsorted. Donors were 55 to 75 untreated early-stage non-small cell lung cancer patients.

The sequence derives from a male donor with early-stage non-small cell lung cancer. Source: PBMCs, taken at surgery. J is TRBJ2-2 and V is TRBV6-2 or TRBV6-3; D possibly corresponds to TRBD1 (6 bases). The CDR3 DNA sequence: TGTGCCAGCAGTTCAGGGACATCCCCCACCGGGGAGCTGTTTTTT. It specifies CASSSGTSPTGELFF.